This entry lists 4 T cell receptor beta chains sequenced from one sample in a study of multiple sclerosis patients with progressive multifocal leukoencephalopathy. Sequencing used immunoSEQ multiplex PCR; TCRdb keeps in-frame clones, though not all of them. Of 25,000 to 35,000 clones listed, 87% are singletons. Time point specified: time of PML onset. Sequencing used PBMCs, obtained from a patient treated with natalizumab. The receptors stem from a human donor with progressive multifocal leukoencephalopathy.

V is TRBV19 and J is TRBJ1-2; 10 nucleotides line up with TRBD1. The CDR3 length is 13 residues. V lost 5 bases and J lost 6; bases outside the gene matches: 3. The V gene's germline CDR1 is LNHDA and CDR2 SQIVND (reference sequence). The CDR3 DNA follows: TGTGCCAGTAGTTCGACAGGGGGCGATGGCTACACCTTC. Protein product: CASSSTGGDGYTF.

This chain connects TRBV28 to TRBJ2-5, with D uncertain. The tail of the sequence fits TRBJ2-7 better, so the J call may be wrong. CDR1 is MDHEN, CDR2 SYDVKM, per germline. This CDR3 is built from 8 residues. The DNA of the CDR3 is TGTGAAGGCCACGAGCAGTACTTC. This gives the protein CEGHEQYF.

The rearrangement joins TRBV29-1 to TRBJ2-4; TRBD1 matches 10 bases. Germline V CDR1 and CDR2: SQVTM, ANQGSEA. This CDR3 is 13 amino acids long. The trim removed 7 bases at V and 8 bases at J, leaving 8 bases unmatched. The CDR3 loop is CSGGRTGGDIQYF. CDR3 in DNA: TGCAGCGGGGGCCGGACAGGGGGAGACATTCAGTACTTC.

The CDR3 coding sequence is TGTGCCAGCAGCTTAGATAATTGGCAAGAGACCCAGTACTTC. Encoded protein: CASSLDNWQETQYF. The chain combines TRBV11-2 with TRBJ2-5; unclear D gene. The CDR3 spans 14 residues. Germline lookup yields CDR1 SGHAT and CDR2 FQNNGV. V dropped 0 bases and J dropped 2 bases, with 7 bases sitting between them.